This T cell receptor (beta chain) was captured by sequencing in a study of blood T cell repertoires in COVID-19. Study summary: Material from acute and convalescent COVID-19 was sourced from the United States, Italy and Spain.

The CDR3 runs to 14 residues. The germline V gene has CDR1 MNHEY and CDR2 SVGAGI. Trimming took off 2 bases at V and 1 base at J, with 8 bases between the two ends. Data came from immunoSEQ multiplex PCR; TCRdb stores just in-frame clones and leaves some out. The sample consists of roughly 250,000 clones, approximately 88% of them appearing once. V gene TRBV6-5 combines with J gene TRBJ1-1, with D unclear. The sequencing input was PBMCs or T cells enriched from blood (not recorded which). The source of this sequence is a woman in her thirties or forties with acute COVID-19. The CDR3 nucleotides read TGTGCCAGCAGTTACAACATAGCGAACACTGAAGCTTTCTTT. Translated, it gives CASSYNIANTEAFF.